Listed below are T cell receptor beta chains from one sample, sequenced in a study of blood T cell repertoires in COVID-19. Sequencing was performed with immunoSEQ multiplex PCR; in TCRdb, only in-frame clones are kept and a portion is missing. The sample has nearly 250,000 clones; 86% are singletons. What was sequenced was peripheral blood. These receptors all stem from a woman of 80 years or more with COVID-19, enrolled during active disease. Both conserved end residues are part of each CDR3. Fields, in order: V gene, D gene, J gene, CDR3 protein. The D gene is left open where the match is weak.

v_call: TRBV6-1
d_call: TRBD2
j_call: TRBJ2-5
cdr3_aa: CASSEGGTSGGIGETQYF

v_call: TRBV28
d_call: TRBD1
j_call: TRBJ1-5
cdr3_aa: CASSTGTGPQPQHF

v_call: TRBV19
d_call: NA
j_call: TRBJ1-5
cdr3_aa: CASSETGVTNQPQHF

v_call: TRBV9
d_call: TRBD1
j_call: TRBJ2-2
cdr3_aa: CASSVGRTGNTGELFF

v_call: TRBV18
d_call: NA
j_call: TRBJ1-4
cdr3_aa: CASSPGVSEKLFF

v_call: TRBV2
d_call: TRBD2
j_call: TRBJ2-5
cdr3_aa: CASSILAAQETQYF

v_call: TRBV9
d_call: NA
j_call: TRBJ1-4
cdr3_aa: CASSAHNTNEKLFF

v_call: TRBV28
d_call: NA
j_call: TRBJ2-7
cdr3_aa: CASSLRHFYEQYF

v_call: TRBV28
d_call: TRBD1
j_call: TRBJ1-2
cdr3_aa: CASSLGQGKKYGYTF

v_call: TRBV4-3
d_call: TRBD1
j_call: TRBJ1-1
cdr3_aa: CASSRTQGLKTEAFF

v_call: TRBV12-3/TRBV12-4
d_call: TRBD2
j_call: TRBJ2-1
cdr3_aa: CASSGLANMFF

v_call: TRBV18
d_call: TRBD1
j_call: TRBJ1-1
cdr3_aa: CASSPGTGDGAFF

v_call: TRBV6-1
d_call: TRBD2
j_call: TRBJ2-5
cdr3_aa: CASSDPPGGQETQYF

v_call: TRBV18
d_call: TRBD1
j_call: TRBJ1-6
cdr3_aa: CASSPDDRGNSPLHF

v_call: TRBV6-1
d_call: NA
j_call: TRBJ2-4
cdr3_aa: CASSEVVGPGKNIQYF

v_call: TRBV5-4
d_call: NA
j_call: TRBJ2-3
cdr3_aa: CASSPNTDTQYF

v_call: TRBV5-1
d_call: NA
j_call: TRBJ2-1
cdr3_aa: CASSLRVGGNEQFF

v_call: TRBV30
d_call: NA
j_call: TRBJ1-1
cdr3_aa: CAWTDRRNTEAFF

v_call: TRBV9
d_call: NA
j_call: TRBJ1-2
cdr3_aa: CASSVALPIQSYGYTF

v_call: TRBV3-1/TRBV3-2
d_call: TRBD1
j_call: TRBJ1-3
cdr3_aa: CASSPGTAGNTIYF

v_call: TRBV18
d_call: TRBD1
j_call: TRBJ1-5
cdr3_aa: CASSRDSGNQPQHF

v_call: TRBV19
d_call: TRBD2
j_call: TRBJ2-1
cdr3_aa: CASSRTSGASSSYNEQFF

v_call: TRBV20-1
d_call: NA
j_call: TRBJ1-1
cdr3_aa: CSAREREQAFF

v_call: TRBV2
d_call: TRBD1
j_call: TRBJ1-5
cdr3_aa: CASRGQGARNQPQHF

v_call: TRBV5-1
d_call: NA
j_call: TRBJ2-2
cdr3_aa: CASSHGGGTNTGELFF

v_call: TRBV2
d_call: NA
j_call: TRBJ2-3
cdr3_aa: CASSDPSFGTDTQYF

v_call: TRBV6-5
d_call: NA
j_call: TRBJ2-5
cdr3_aa: CASSYGGHGETQYF

v_call: TRBV6-2/TRBV6-3
d_call: NA
j_call: TRBJ1-1
cdr3_aa: CASSSTRRKAFF

v_call: TRBV7-6
d_call: TRBD2
j_call: TRBJ2-5
cdr3_aa: CASSGTRQETQYF

v_call: TRBV6-6
d_call: TRBD1
j_call: TRBJ1-2
cdr3_aa: CASSYSAGGAYGYTF

v_call: TRBV19
d_call: TRBD1
j_call: TRBJ1-5
cdr3_aa: CASSQGDRAEQPQHF

v_call: TRBV7-2
d_call: TRBD1
j_call: TRBJ1-1
cdr3_aa: CASSVRQGTEAFF

v_call: TRBV7-9
d_call: NA
j_call: TRBJ2-3
cdr3_aa: CASSPRVGRRSTDTQYF

v_call: TRBV5-6
d_call: TRBD1
j_call: TRBJ1-4
cdr3_aa: CASSLQGQGGHEKLFF

v_call: TRBV5-4
d_call: NA
j_call: TRBJ2-4
cdr3_aa: CASSLFTPGGIIQYF

v_call: TRBV30
d_call: TRBD2
j_call: TRBJ2-3
cdr3_aa: CAWASGGTDTQYF

v_call: TRBV13
d_call: TRBD1
j_call: TRBJ2-5
cdr3_aa: CASSLGRGQQETQYF

v_call: TRBV5-4
d_call: TRBD1
j_call: TRBJ1-2
cdr3_aa: CASSLWGTGPTGYTF

v_call: TRBV11-2
d_call: TRBD2
j_call: TRBJ2-1
cdr3_aa: CASSPRGSGGISYNEQFF

v_call: TRBV21-1
d_call: NA
j_call: TRBJ1-2
cdr3_aa: CASSIDRDGYTF

v_call: TRBV15
d_call: NA
j_call: TRBJ1-1
cdr3_aa: CATSRDETAGEAFF

v_call: TRBV11-2
d_call: NA
j_call: TRBJ1-2
cdr3_aa: CASSLGSIGNYGYTF

v_call: TRBV6-4
d_call: TRBD1
j_call: TRBJ2-2
cdr3_aa: CASGGQTNTGELFF

v_call: TRBV3-1/TRBV3-2
d_call: TRBD1
j_call: TRBJ1-1
cdr3_aa: CASRVGQGSTEAFF

v_call: TRBV3-1/TRBV3-2
d_call: NA
j_call: TRBJ2-5
cdr3_aa: CASTQGPQQETQYF

v_call: TRBV5-1
d_call: TRBD1
j_call: TRBJ2-5
cdr3_aa: CASSSGTGTQETQYF

v_call: TRBV5-5
d_call: TRBD2
j_call: TRBJ2-6
cdr3_aa: CASTNAGVLSGANVLTF

v_call: TRBV27
d_call: NA
j_call: TRBJ2-7
cdr3_aa: CASSLSLGLGRYEQYF

v_call: TRBV5-4
d_call: NA
j_call: TRBJ2-3
cdr3_aa: CASSLQLRDTQYF

v_call: TRBV6-2/TRBV6-3
d_call: NA
j_call: TRBJ2-1
cdr3_aa: CASSLGGPGNEQFF

v_call: TRBV6-5
d_call: TRBD1
j_call: TRBJ1-2
cdr3_aa: CASSYSGQGAGYGYTF

v_call: TRBV19
d_call: TRBD1
j_call: TRBJ1-2
cdr3_aa: CASSSGDRVSGGYTF

v_call: TRBV6-2/TRBV6-3
d_call: NA
j_call: TRBJ2-4
cdr3_aa: CASSPPRNIQYF

v_call: TRBV10-3
d_call: TRBD1
j_call: TRBJ1-3
cdr3_aa: CAISWGLTGPGNTIYF

v_call: TRBV28
d_call: NA
j_call: TRBJ1-4
cdr3_aa: CASSTPGESNEKLFF

v_call: TRBV28
d_call: NA
j_call: TRBJ1-1
cdr3_aa: CASKTANTEAFF